One sample yielded the 10 T cell receptor beta chains listed below, sequenced in a study of T cell changes during pregnancy in multiple sclerosis. Using immunoSEQ multiplex PCR, the repertoire was profiled, and TCRdb retains in-frame clones only, with some absent. The sample has fewer than 15,000 clones; roughly 85% are singletons. Sample: CD8+ T cells from peripheral blood mononuclear cells, taken in the first trimester of pregnancy. The receptors here all came from a female donor with multiple sclerosis, enrolled in a pregnancy study.

The chain joins TRBV7-9 to TRBJ2-7; 9 bases map to TRBD1. The V gene's germline CDR1 is SEHNR and CDR2 FQNEAQ (reference sequence). V lost 6 bases and J lost 1; bases outside the gene matches: 10. This CDR3 has 16 amino acids. CDR3 region: CASRPSEGQGSYEQYF. Written as DNA, the CDR3 is TGTGCCAGCAGGCCCTCCGAGGGACAGGGTTCCTACGAGCAGTACTTC. The full variable domain, with the rest looked up from reference TRBV7-9 and TRBJ2-7, is DTGVSQNPRHKITKRGQNVTFRCDPISEHNRLYWYRQTLGQGPEFLTYFQNEAQLEKSRLLSDRFSAERPKGSFSTLEIQRTEQGDSAMYLCASRPSEGQGSYEQYFGPGTRLTVT.

The CDR3 here is CASSLSNTEAFF. The DNA of the CDR3 is TGTGCCAGCAGCTTATCAAACACTGAAGCTTTCTTT. This rearrangement joins TRBV7-9 to TRBJ1-1; no clear D gene. The V gene's germline CDR1 is SEHNR and CDR2 FQNEAQ (reference sequence). The CDR3 extends over 12 amino acids. The ends were cut back, 2 bases at V and 2 bases at J, with 3 bases in the middle.

This clone turned up a few times. The chain is built from TRBV6-5 and TRBJ1-2; D gene uncertain. Germline V gives CDR1 MNHEY, CDR2 SVGAGI. CDR3 size: 11 residues. Trimming removed 8 bases from V and 6 bases from J, with 10 bases in between. The CDR3 nucleotides read TGTGCCAGCCGCGAGAAAGATGGCTACACCTTC. Translation gives CASREKDGYTF.

The rearrangement joins TRBV9 to TRBJ1-2; the match to TRBD1 covers 9 bases. Germline loops: CDR1 SGDLS, CDR2 YYNGEE. V gave up 5 bases and J gave up 6 bases; unmatched junction bases: 11. This CDR3 region has 15 residues. DNA of the CDR3: TGTGCCAGCAGTCAGGCACGGGGACAGGGAAATGGCTACACCTTC. It codes for CASSQARGQGNGYTF.

V usage is TRBV7-6 and J usage is TRBJ2-2; 9 positions agree with TRBD2. J was trimmed by 7 bases and V by 5 bases; bases with no gene match: 11. The germline gives CDR1 SGHVS, CDR2 FNYEAQ. The CDR3 is 16 amino acids. The CDR3 bases are TGTGCCAGCAGCCGCGGTGGCAGCGGGGGGAACGGGGAGCTGTTTTTT. Its translation is CASSRGGSGGNGELFF. Based on the CDR3 plus reference TRBV7-6 and TRBJ2-2, the full variable domain is GAGVSQSPRYKVTKRGQDVALRCDPISGHVSLYWYRQALGQGPEFLTYFNYEAQQDKSGLPNDRFSAERPEGSISTLTIQRTEQRDSAMYRCASSRGGSGGNGELFFGEGSRLTVL.

V usage is TRBV27 and J usage is TRBJ2-1; perhaps TRBD1 as D (6 bases). Germline CDR1 reads MNHEY; CDR2 reads SMNVEV (reference sequence). The V gene lost 3 bases and the J gene lost 3 bases, with 12 bases spanning the gap. This CDR3 has 15 amino acids. The CDR3 DNA reads TGTGCCAGCAGTTTGGGGGCGCCCATCTACAATGAGCAGTTCTTC. This codes for CASSLGAPIYNEQFF.

The chain is built from TRBV5-6 and TRBJ1-6, with 8 bases identical to TRBD1. V trimming: 3 bases; J trimming: 5 bases; junction bases outside the gene matches: 10. The CDR3 runs to 17 residues. Per the germline V gene, CDR1 is SGHDT and CDR2 is YYEEEE. In nucleotides, the CDR3 is TGTGCCAGCAGCTCGAACCACAGGGGGTTGGATAATTCACCCCTCCACTTT. This translates into CASSSNHRGLDNSPLHF.

The V call is TRBV7-9, the J call TRBJ1-2; D gene unclear. In germline, CDR1 is SEHNR, CDR2 FQNEAQ (reference sequence). V lost 5 bases to trimming and J lost 2 bases, with 9 bases between them. The CDR3 loop spans 13 amino acids. CDR3 DNA sequence: TGTGCCAGCAGCAAACAGAGCAACTATGGCTACACCTTC. Translating it yields CASSKQSNYGYTF.

This sequence joins TRBV13 and TRBJ2-7, with 11 bases that match TRBD1. Losses at the gene ends were 4 bases for V and 5 bases for J; bases not matched to a gene: 7. CDR3 length equals 15 residues. Germline CDR1 reads PRHDT; CDR2 reads FYEKMQ (reference sequence). Here the CDR3 reads CASSSRDRGINEQYF. The CDR3 DNA reads TGTGCCAGCAGCTCCCGGGACAGGGGGATCAACGAGCAGTACTTC.

Comments on this clone: Being one base from a much bigger clone, this may be a read error. The sample contains more than one DNA sequence encoding this CDR3. J is TRBJ2-4 and V is TRBV27; 7 nucleotides match TRBD1. The CDR3 length is 15 residues. V was clipped by 5 bases and J by 3 bases; unmatched bases: 7. The germline V gene has CDR1 MNHEY and CDR2 SMNVEV (reference sequence). The CDR3 nucleotides are TGTGCCAGCAGTCCCTTGGACAGGCACAAAAACATTCAGTACTTC. This encodes CASSPLDRHKNIQYF.